A single sample is the source of the 10 T cell receptor beta chains below, sequenced in a study of technical replicates of blood from several donors. Measured with immunoSEQ multiplex PCR; TCRdb has only the in-frame clones, and not every one. Among 78,000 or so clones listed, 91% were seen once. The sample comprised T cells isolated from PBMCs. These receptors were obtained from a human donor in good health. Some clones in this sample may be carry-over from other donors' samples.

The chain is built from TRBV6-6 and TRBJ2-3; no clear D gene. Germline CDR1 is MNHNY and CDR2 is SVGAGI (reference sequence). This CDR3 contains 10 residues. Trimming shortened V by 6 bases and J by 6 bases, and 4 bases separated the two germline ends. The CDR3 here is CASRGDTQYF. For the CDR3, the DNA is TGTGCCAGCAGGGGCGATACGCAGTATTTT.

The rearrangement uses TRBV9 and TRBJ1-2; 7 bases are shared with TRBD1. Trimming at V came to 2 bases and at J to 7 bases, leaving 8 bases not matched to a gene. There are 14 residues in the CDR3. Germline CDR1 SGDLS, CDR2 YYNGEE. DNA of the CDR3: TGTGCCAGCAGCGTTCAACAGGGGTTGGGTGGCTACACCTTC. This encodes CASSVQQGLGGYTF.

This chain uses TRBV2 with TRBJ2-1; D unclear. There are 12 residues in the CDR3. V lost 7 bases and J lost 2, with 6 bases in between. Germline CDR1 SNHLY, CDR2 FYNNEI. The CDR3 DNA follows: TGTGCCAGCACCAAAACCTACAATGAGCAGTTCTTC. Amino acid sequence: CASTKTYNEQFF.

V and J are TRBV2 and TRBJ1-2; D is perhaps TRBD1 (5 bases). Germline loops: CDR1 SNHLY, CDR2 FYNNEI. Between the trimmed V and J ends, which lost 2 bases and 6 bases, there was a span of 10 bases. This CDR3 contains 13 residues. The CDR3 sequence is CASSENAGNGYTF. DNA for the CDR3: TGTGCCAGCAGTGAAAACGCAGGGAATGGCTACACCTTC.

This chain links TRBV15 with TRBJ1-2, with 8 bases identical to TRBD1. This CDR3 region has 16 residues. Germline lookup yields CDR1 LNHNV and CDR2 YYDKDF (reference sequence). The trim removed 2 bases at V and 4 bases at J, leaving 9 bases unmatched. The DNA of the CDR3 is TGTGCCACCAGCAGAATCCAGGGGGCAGCGAGCTATGGCTACACCTTC. Protein: CATSRIQGAASYGYTF. The whole variable domain, filled in from reference TRBV15 and TRBJ1-2, reads DAMVIQNPRYQVTQFGKPVTLSCSQTLNHNVMYWYQQKSSQAPKLLFHYYDKDFNNEADTPDNFQSRRPNTSFCFLDIRSPGLGDTAMYLCATSRIQGAASYGYTFGSGTRLTVV.

V gene TRBV11-1 combines with J gene TRBJ1-1; perhaps TRBD1 as D (6 bases). CDR3 size: 15 residues. Germline V gene sequence: CDR1 SGHAT, CDR2 FQDESV (reference sequence). The germline V and J ends were trimmed by 3 bases and 7 bases, with 18 bases remaining between them. Here the CDR3 DNA reads TGTGCCAGCAGCTTTTCAGGCGGGGGGCCGGTTGAAGCTTTCTTT. Its translation: CASSFSGGGPVEAFF.

The rearrangement joins TRBV6-6 to TRBJ2-1; maybe TRBD2 (5 bases). Trimming shortened V by 0 bases and J by 6 bases, and 6 bases separated the two germline ends. The CDR3 has 13 amino acids. Looked up from germline, CDR1 is MNHNY and CDR2 is SVGAGI (reference sequence). The CDR3 here is CASSYSTSNEQFF. The CDR3 DNA reads as TGTGCCAGCAGTTACTCAACTAGCAATGAGCAGTTCTTC.

The J gene is TRBJ2-7, the V gene TRBV11-2, with 9 bases lining up with TRBD2. V trimming: 4 bases; J trimming: 4 bases; junction bases outside the gene matches: 17. The CDR3 consists of 18 residues. Germline-derived CDR1 and CDR2 are SGHAT and FQNNGV. This CDR3 reads CASSSSRTTSGQGYEQYF. The CDR3 nucleotides read TGTGCCAGCAGCTCAAGTCGTACGACTAGCGGCCAGGGGTACGAGCAGTACTTC.

The chain uses TRBV10-3 and TRBJ2-5; 14 bases match TRBD2. Losses at the gene ends were 4 bases for V and 5 bases for J; bases not matched to a gene: 6. The CDR3 consists of 16 residues. Germline CDR1 is ENHRY and CDR2 is SYGVKD. The CDR3 region is CAISAGTSGGGETQYF. The DNA for the CDR3 is TGTGCCATCAGTGCCGGGACTAGCGGGGGCGGGGAGACCCAGTACTTC.

The rearrangement links TRBV28 to TRBJ2-7; 7 nucleotides line up with TRBD1. Germline trimming cut 5 bases from V and 2 bases from J; bases unmatched to any gene: 6. The CDR3 length is 14 residues. Germline CDR1 reads MDHEN; CDR2 reads SYDVKM. The DNA of the CDR3 is TGTGCCAGCAGTCCCCCGGGACAGACCTACGAGCAGTACTTC. Its protein is CASSPPGQTYEQYF.